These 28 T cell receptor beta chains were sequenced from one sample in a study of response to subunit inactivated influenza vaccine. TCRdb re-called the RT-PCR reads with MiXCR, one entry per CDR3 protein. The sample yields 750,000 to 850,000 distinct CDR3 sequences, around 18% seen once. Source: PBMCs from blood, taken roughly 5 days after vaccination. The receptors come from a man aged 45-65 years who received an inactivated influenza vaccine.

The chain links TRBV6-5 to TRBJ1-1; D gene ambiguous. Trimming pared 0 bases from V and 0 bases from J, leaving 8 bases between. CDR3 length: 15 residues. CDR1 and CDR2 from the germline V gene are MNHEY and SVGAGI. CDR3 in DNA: TGTGCCAGCAGTTACTCGTTCGGGATGAACACTGAAGCTTTCTTT. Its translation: CASSYSFGMNTEAFF.

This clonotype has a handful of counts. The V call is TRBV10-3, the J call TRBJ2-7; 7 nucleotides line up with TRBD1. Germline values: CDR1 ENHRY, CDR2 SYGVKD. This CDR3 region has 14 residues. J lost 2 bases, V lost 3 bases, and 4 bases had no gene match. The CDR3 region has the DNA TGTGCCATCAGTGAATTTCAGGGGGCCTACGAGCAGTACTTC. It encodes CAISEFQGAYEQYF.

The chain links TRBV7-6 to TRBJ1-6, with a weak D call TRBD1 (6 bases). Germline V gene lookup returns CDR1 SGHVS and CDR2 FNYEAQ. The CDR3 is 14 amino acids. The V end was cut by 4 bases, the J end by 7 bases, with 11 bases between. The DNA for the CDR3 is TGTGCCAGCAGCTCCGGACAGACCAATTCACCCCTCCACTTT. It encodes CASSSGQTNSPLHF.

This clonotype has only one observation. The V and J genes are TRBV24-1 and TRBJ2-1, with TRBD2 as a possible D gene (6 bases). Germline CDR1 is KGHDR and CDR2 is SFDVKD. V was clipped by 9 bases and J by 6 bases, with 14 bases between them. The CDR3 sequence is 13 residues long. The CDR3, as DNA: TGTGCCACCGGGGCGGGAATGGGCAATGAGCAGTTCTTC. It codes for CATGAGMGNEQFF.

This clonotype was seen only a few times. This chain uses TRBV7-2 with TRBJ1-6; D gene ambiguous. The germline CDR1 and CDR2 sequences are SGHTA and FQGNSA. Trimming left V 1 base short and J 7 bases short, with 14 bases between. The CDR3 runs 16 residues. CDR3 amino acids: CASSLVHRIGNSPLHF. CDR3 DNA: TGTGCCAGCAGCTTAGTTCACCGGATAGGGAATTCACCCCTCCACTTT. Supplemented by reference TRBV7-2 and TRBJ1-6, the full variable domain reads GAGVSQSPSNKVTEKGKDVELRCDPISGHTALYWYRQSLGQGLEFLIYFQGNSAPDKSGLPSDRFSAERTGGSVSTLTIQRTQQEDSAVYLCASSLVHRIGNSPLHFGNGTRLTVT.

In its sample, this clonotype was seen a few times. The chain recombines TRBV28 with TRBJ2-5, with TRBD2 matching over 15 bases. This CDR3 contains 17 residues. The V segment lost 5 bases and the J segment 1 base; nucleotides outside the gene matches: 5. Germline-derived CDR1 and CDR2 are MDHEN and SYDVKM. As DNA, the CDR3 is TGTGCCAGCAGTCCGGGACTAGCGGGGGGACCCCAAGAGACCCAGTACTTC. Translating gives CASSPGLAGGPQETQYF.

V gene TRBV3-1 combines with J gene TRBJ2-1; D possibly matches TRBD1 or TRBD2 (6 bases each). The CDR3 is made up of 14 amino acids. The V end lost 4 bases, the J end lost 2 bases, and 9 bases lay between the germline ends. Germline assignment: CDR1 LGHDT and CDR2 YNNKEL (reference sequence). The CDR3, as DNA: TGTGCCAGCAGCCGCGGGGACACCTACAATGAGCAGTTCTTC. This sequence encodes CASSRGDTYNEQFF.

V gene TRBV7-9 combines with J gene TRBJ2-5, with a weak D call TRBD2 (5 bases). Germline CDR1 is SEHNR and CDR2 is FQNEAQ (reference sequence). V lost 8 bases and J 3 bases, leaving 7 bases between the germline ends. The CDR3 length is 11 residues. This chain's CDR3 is CASGREETQYF. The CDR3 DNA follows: TGTGCCAGCGGGAGAGAAGAGACCCAGTACTTC.

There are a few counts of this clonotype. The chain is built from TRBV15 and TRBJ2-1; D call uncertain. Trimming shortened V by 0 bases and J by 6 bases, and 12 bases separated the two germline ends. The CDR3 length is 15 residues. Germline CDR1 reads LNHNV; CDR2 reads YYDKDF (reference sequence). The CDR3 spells CATSRDLGSINEQFF. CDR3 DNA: TGTGCCACCAGCAGAGATTTAGGCTCTATCAATGAGCAGTTCTTC. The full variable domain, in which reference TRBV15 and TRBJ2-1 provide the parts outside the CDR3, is DAMVIQNPRYQVTQFGKPVTLSCSQTLNHNVMYWYQQKSSQAPKLLFHYYDKDFNNEADTPDNFQSRRPNTSFCFLDIRSPGLGDTAMYLCATSRDLGSINEQFFGPGTRLTVL.

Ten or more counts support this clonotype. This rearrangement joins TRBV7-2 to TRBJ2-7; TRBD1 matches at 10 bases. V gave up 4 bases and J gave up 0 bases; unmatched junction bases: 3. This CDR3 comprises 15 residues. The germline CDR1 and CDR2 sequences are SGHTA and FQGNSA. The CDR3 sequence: CASSSDRGASYEQYF. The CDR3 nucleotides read TGTGCCAGCAGCTCGGACAGGGGGGCCTCCTACGAGCAGTACTTC. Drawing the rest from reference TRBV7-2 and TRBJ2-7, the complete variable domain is GAGVSQSPSNKVTEKGKDVELRCDPISGHTALYWYRQSLGQGLEFLIYFQGNSAPDKSGLPSDRFSAERTGGSVSTLTIQRTQQEDSAVYLCASSSDRGASYEQYFGPGTRLTVT.

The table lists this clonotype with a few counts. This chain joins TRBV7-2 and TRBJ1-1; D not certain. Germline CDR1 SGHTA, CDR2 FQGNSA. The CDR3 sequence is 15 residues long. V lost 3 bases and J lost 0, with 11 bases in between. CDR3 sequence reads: CASSFLSSMNTEAFF. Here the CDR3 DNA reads TGTGCCAGCAGCTTCTTGTCCAGCATGAACACTGAAGCTTTCTTT.

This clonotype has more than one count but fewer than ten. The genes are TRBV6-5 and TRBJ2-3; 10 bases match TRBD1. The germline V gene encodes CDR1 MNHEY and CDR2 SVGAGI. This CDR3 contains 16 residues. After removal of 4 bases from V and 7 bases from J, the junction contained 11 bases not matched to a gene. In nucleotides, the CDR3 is TGTGCCAGCAGTTCCCGACTGACAGGGGGCAAATATACGCAGTATTTT. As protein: CASSSRLTGGKYTQYF.

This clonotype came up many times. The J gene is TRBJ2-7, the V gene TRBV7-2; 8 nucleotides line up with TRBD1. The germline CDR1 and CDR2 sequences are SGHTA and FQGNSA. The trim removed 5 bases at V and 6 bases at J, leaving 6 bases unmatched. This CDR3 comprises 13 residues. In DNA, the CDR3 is TGTGCCAGCAGCCTGCGGGACAGGCCCGAGCAGTACTTC. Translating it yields CASSLRDRPEQYF.

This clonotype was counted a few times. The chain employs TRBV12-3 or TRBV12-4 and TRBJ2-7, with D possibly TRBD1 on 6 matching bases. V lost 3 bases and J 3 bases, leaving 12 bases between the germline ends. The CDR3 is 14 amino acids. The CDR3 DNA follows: TGTGCCAGCAGTTTCGGGGACACCAACTACGAGCAGTACTTC. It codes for CASSFGDTNYEQYF.

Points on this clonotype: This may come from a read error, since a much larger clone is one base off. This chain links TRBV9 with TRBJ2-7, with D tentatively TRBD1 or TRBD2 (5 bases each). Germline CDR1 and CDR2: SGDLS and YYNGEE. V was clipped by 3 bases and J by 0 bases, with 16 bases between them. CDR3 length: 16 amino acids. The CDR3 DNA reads TGTGCCAGCAGCGAGAGGGACGGGATGCGCTCCTACGAGCAGTACTTC. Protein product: CASSERDGMRSYEQYF.

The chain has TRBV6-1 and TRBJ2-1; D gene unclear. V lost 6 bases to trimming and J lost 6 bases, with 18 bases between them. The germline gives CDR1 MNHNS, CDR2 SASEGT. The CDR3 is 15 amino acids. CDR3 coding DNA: TGTGCCAGCAGCGAGATAGGTTCGAAGACCAATGAGCAGTTCTTC. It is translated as CASSEIGSKTNEQFF.

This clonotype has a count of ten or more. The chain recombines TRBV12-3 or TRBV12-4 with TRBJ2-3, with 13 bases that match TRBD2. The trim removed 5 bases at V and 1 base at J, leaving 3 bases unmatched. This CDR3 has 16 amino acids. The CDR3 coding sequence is TGTGCCAGCAGTAGGACTAGCGGGAGTGGCACAGATACGCAGTATTTT. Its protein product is CASSRTSGSGTDTQYF.

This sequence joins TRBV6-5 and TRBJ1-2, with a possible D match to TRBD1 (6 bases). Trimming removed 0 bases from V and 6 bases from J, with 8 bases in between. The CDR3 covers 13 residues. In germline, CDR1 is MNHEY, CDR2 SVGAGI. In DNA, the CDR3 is TGTGCCAGCAGTTACTCGGCAGGGGATGGCTACACCTTC. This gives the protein CASSYSAGDGYTF.

The CDR3 is CASSGGQGWTNEKLFF. As DNA, the CDR3 is TGCGCCAGCAGCGGGGGACAGGGATGGACTAATGAAAAACTGTTTTTT. The chain is built from TRBV5-1 and TRBJ1-4, with TRBD1 identical over 9 bases. From germline, CDR1 is SGHRS and CDR2 YFSETQ. The V gene end was trimmed by 4 bases and the J gene end by 2 bases; junction bases not matched to a gene: 6. The CDR3 spans 16 residues.

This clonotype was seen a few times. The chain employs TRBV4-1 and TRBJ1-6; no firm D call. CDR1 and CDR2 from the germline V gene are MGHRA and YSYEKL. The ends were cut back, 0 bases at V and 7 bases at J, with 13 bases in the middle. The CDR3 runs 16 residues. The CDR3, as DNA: TGCGCCAGCAGCCAAGACGGACTGGGGTCAAATTCACCCCTCCACTTT. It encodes CASSQDGLGSNSPLHF.

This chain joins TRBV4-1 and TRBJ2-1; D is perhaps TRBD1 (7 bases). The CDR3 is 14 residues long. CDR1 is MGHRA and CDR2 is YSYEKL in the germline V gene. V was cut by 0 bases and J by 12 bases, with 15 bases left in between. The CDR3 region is CASSQDLQGGWQFF. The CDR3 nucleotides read TGCGCCAGCAGCCAAGATCTTCAGGGGGGATGGCAGTTCTTC.

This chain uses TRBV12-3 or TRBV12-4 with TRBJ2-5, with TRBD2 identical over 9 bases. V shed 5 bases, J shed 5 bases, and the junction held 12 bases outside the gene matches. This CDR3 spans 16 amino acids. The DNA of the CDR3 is TGTGCCAGCAGTCTAAGTAGCGGGGGCCGAGGGGAGACCCAGTACTTC. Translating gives CASSLSSGGRGETQYF.

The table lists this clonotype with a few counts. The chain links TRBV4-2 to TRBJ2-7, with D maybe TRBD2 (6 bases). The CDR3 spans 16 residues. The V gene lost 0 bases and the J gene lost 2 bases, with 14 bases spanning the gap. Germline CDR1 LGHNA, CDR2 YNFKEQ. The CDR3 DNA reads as TGTGCCAGCAGCCAAGATTGGAGCGGGCCTACCTACGAGCAGTACTTC. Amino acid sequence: CASSQDWSGPTYEQYF.

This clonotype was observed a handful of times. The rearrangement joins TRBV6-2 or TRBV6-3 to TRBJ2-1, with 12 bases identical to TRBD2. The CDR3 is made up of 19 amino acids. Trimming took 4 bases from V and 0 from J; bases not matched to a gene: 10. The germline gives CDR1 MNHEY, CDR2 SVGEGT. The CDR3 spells CASSSGGTSGPHSYNEQFF. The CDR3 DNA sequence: TGTGCCAGCAGTTCGGGGGGGACTAGCGGGCCTCACTCCTACAATGAGCAGTTCTTC.

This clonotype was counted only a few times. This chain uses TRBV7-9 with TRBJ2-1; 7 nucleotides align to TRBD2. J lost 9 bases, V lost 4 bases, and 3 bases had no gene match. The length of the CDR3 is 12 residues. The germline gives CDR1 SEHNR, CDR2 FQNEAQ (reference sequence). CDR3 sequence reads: CASSWTRGEQFF. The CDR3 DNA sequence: TGTGCCAGCAGCTGGACTAGGGGTGAGCAGTTCTTC.

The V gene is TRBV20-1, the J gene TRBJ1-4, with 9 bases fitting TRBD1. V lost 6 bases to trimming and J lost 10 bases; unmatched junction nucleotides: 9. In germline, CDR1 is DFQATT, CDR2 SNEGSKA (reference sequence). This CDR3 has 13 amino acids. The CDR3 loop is CSAPGQGTSKLFF. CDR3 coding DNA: TGCAGTGCACCCGGACAGGGGACGTCAAAACTGTTTTTT.

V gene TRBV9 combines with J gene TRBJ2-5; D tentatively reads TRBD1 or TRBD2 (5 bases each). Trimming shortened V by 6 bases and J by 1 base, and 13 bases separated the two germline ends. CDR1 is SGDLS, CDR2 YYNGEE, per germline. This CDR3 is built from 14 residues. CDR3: CASTQGVFQETQYF. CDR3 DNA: TGTGCCAGCACCCAGGGAGTATTCCAAGAGACCCAGTACTTC.

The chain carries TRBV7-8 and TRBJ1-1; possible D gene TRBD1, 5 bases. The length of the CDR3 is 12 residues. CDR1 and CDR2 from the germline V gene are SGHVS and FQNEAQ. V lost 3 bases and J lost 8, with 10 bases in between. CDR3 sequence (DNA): TGTGCCAGCAGCTTTGGGACTTGGGAAGCTTTCTTT. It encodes CASSFGTWEAFF.